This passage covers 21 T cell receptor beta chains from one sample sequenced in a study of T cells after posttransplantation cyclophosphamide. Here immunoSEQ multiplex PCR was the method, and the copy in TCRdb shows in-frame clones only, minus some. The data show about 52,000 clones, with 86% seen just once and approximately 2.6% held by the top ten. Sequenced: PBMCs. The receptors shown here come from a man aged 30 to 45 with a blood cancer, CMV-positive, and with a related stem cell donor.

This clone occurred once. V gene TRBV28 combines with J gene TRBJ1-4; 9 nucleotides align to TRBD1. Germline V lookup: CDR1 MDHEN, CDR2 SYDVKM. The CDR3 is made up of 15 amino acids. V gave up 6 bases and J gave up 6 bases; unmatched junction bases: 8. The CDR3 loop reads CASRSRDRVDEKLFF. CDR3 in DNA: TGTGCCAGCAGATCCAGGGACAGGGTAGATGAAAAACTGTTTTTT.

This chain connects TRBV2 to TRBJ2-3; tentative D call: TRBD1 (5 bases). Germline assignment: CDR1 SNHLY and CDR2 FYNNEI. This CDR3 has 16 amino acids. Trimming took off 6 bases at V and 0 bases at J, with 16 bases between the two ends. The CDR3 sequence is CASRGLEAISTDTQYF. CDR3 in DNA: TGTGCCAGCAGGGGGCTAGAGGCCATAAGCACAGATACGCAGTATTTT.

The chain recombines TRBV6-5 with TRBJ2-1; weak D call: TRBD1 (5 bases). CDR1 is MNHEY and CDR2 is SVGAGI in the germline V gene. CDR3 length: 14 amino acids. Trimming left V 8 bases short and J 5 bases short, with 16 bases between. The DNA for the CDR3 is TGTGCCAGCCGTTTCAGGGTCACGAACAATGAGCAGTTCTTC. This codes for CASRFRVTNNEQFF.

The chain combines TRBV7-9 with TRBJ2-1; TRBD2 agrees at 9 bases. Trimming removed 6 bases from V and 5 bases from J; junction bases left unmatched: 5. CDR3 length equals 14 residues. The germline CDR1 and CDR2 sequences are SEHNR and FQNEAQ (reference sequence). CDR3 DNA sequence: TGTGCCAGCAGTTTGACTAGCGGACACAATGAGCAGTTCTTC. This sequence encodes CASSLTSGHNEQFF.

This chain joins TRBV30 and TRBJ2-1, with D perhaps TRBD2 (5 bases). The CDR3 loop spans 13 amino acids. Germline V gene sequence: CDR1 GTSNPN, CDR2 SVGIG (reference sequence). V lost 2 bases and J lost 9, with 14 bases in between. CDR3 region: CAWSLRDYGEQFF. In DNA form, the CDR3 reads TGTGCCTGGAGTCTTCGGGATTACGGTGAGCAGTTCTTC.

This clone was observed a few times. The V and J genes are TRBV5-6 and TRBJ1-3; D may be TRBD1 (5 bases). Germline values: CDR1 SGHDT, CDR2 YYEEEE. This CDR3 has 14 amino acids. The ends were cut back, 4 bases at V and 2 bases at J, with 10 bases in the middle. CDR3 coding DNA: TGTGCCAGCAGCAGGAAAGGGGCTGGAAACACCATATATTTT. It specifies CASSRKGAGNTIYF.

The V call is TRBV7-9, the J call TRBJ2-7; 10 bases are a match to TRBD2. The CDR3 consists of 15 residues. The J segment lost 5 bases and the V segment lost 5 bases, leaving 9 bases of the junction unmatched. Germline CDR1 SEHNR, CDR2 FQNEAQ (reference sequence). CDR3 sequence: CASSRSGRASNEQYF. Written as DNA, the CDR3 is TGTGCCAGCAGCCGCAGCGGGAGGGCCTCAAACGAGCAGTACTTC.

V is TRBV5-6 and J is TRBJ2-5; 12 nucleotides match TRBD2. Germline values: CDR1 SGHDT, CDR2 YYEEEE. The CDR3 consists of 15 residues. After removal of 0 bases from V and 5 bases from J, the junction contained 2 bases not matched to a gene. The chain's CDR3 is CASSLGTSGMETQYF. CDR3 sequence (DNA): TGTGCCAGCAGCTTGGGGACTAGCGGGATGGAGACCCAGTACTTC. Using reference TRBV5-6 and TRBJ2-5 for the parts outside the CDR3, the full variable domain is DAGVTQSPTHLIKTRGQQVTLRCSPKSGHDTVSWYQQALGQGPQFIFQYYEEEERQRGNFPDRFSGHQFPNYSSELNVNALLLGDSALYLCASSLGTSGMETQYFGPGTRLLVL.

The CDR3 DNA reads as TGTGCCACCAGCATACAGGGTTATAGCAATCAGCCCCAGCATTTT. It yields the protein CATSIQGYSNQPQHF. The V call is TRBV15, the J call TRBJ1-5, with D maybe TRBD1 (6 bases). The length of the CDR3 is 15 residues. Deletions cut 4 bases from V and 0 bases from J, with 10 bases between. Per germline, CDR1 LNHNV and CDR2 YYDKDF (reference sequence). Drawing the rest from reference TRBV15 and TRBJ1-5, the complete variable domain is DAMVIQNPRYQVTQFGKPVTLSCSQTLNHNVMYWYQQKSSQAPKLLFHYYDKDFNNEADTPDNFQSRRPNTSFCFLDIRSPGLGDTAMYLCATSIQGYSNQPQHFGDGTRLSIL.

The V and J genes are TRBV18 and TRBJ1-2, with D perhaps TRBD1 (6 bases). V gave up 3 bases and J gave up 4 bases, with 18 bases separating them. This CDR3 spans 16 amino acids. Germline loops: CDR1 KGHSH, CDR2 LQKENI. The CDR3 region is CASSPASGVVGYGYTF. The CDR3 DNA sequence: TGTGCCAGCTCACCGGCCTCAGGGGTGGTGGGCTATGGCTACACCTTC.

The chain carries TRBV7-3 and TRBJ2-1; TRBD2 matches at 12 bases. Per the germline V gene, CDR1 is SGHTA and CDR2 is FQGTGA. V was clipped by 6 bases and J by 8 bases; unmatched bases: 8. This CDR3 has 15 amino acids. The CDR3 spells CASSFASGRADEQFF. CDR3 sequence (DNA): TGTGCCAGCAGTTTCGCTAGCGGGAGGGCCGATGAGCAGTTCTTC.

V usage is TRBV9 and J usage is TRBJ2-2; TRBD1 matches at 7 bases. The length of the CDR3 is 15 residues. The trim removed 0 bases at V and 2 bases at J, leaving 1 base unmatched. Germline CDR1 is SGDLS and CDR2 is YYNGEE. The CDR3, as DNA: TGTGCCAGCAGCGTAGGAGGGGGCAACACCGGGGAGCTGTTTTTT. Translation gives CASSVGGGNTGELFF.

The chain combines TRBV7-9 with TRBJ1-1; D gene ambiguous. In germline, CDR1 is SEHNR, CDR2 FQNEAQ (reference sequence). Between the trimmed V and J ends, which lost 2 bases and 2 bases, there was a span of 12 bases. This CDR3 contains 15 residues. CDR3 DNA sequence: TGTGCCAGCAGCTTAATATCCAGGATAAACACTGAAGCTTTCTTT. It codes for CASSLISRINTEAFF. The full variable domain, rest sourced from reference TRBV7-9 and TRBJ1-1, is DTGVSQNPRHKITKRGQNVTFRCDPISEHNRLYWYRQTLGQGPEFLTYFQNEAQLEKSRLLSDRFSAERPKGSFSTLEIQRTEQGDSAMYLCASSLISRINTEAFFGQGTRLTVV.

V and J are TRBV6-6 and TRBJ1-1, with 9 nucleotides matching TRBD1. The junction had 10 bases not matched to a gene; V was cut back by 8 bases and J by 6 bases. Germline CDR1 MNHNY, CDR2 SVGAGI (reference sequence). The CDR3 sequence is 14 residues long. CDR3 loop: CASSTGTGSAEAFF. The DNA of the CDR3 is TGTGCCAGCTCTACCGGGACAGGGTCGGCTGAAGCTTTCTTT.

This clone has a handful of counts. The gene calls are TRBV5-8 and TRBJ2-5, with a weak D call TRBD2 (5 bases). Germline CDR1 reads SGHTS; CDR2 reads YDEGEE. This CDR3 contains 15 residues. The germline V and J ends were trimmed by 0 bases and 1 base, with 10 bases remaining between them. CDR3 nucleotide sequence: TGTGCCAGCAGCTTGGATGATACTAGCCAAGAGACCCAGTACTTC. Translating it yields CASSLDDTSQETQYF.

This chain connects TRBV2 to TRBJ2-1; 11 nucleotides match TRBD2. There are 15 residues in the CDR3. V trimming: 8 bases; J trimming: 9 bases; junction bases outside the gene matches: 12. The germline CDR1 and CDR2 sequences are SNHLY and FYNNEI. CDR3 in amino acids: CASAFGTSGRGEQFF. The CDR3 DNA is TGTGCCAGCGCCTTTGGGACTAGCGGAAGGGGTGAGCAGTTCTTC.

The CDR3 coding sequence is TGCGCCAGCAGCCAAGGACAGGGGTACAATGAGCAGTTCTTC. Its protein is CASSQGQGYNEQFF. J is TRBJ2-1 and V is TRBV4-1, with 8 bases aligning to TRBD1. The CDR3 contains 14 residues. Germline V gene lookup returns CDR1 MGHRA and CDR2 YSYEKL. J was trimmed by 4 bases and V by 1 base; bases with no gene match: 0.

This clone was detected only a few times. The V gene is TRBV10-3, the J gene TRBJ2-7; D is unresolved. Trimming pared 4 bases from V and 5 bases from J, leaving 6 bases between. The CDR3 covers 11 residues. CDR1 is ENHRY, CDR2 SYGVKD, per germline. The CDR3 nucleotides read TGTGCCATCAGTGCCTATGACGAGCAGTACTTC. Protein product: CAISAYDEQYF.

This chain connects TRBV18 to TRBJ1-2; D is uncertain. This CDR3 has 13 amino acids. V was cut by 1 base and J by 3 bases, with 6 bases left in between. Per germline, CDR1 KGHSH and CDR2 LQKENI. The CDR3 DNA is TGTGCCAGCTCACCACGAGATTACTATGGCTACACCTTC. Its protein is CASSPRDYYGYTF.

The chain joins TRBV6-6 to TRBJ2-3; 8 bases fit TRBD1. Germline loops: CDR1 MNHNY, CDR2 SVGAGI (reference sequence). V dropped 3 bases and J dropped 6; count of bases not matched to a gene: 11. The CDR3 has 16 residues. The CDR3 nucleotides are TGTGCCAGCAGTTATCGCTCGGGACAGGTCGGCGATACGCAGTATTTT. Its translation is CASSYRSGQVGDTQYF.

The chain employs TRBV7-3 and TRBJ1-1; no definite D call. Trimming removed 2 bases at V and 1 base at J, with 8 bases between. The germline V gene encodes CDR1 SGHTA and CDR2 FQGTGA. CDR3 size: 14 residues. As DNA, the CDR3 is TGTGCCAGCAGCTTAGGTGGGAGGAACACTGAAGCTTTCTTT. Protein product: CASSLGGRNTEAFF.